This entry lists 23 T cell receptor beta chains sequenced from one sample in a study of shared clonotypes between healthy human individuals. Repertoires were generated with immunoSEQ multiplex PCR, while TCRdb's copy carries only in-frame clones and drops some. Found here are about 580,000 clones, roughly 98% of them singletons; the top ten hold 0.3%. Terminally differentiated effector memory CD45RA+ cells were left out of the naive CD8 fraction, which was CD45RO-negative and positively selected for CCR7. The sequencing sample was made of naive CD8+ T cells sorted from blood. These receptors originate from a man aged 30 to 45 in good health.

V usage is TRBV19 and J usage is TRBJ1-4, with D unclear. V lost 2 bases to trimming and J lost 0 bases, with 7 bases between them. The germline CDR1 and CDR2 sequences are LNHDA and SQIVND (reference sequence). This CDR3 region has 15 residues. The CDR3 DNA is TGTGCCAGTAGTATACAGTGGGCAACTAATGAAAAACTGTTTTTT. It encodes CASSIQWATNEKLFF.

This clone was seen a single time. V is TRBV29-1 and J is TRBJ2-7; no clear D gene. Trimming stripped 7 bases from V and 1 base from J, with 14 bases between. This CDR3 region has 13 residues. Germline values: CDR1 SQVTM, CDR2 ANQGSEA. CDR3 region: CSGTRTDSYEQYF. The CDR3, as DNA: TGCAGCGGGACCCGGACGGATTCCTACGAGCAGTACTTC.

The rearrangement uses TRBV5-1 and TRBJ1-1; D remains unclear. The ends were cut back, 4 bases at V and 2 bases at J, with 6 bases in the middle. The germline CDR1 and CDR2 sequences are SGHRS and YFSETQ. The CDR3 is 12 residues long. CDR3 amino acids: CASSLTNTEAFF. CDR3 coding DNA: TGCGCCAGCAGCCTGACCAACACTGAAGCTTTCTTT.

V usage is TRBV29-1 and J usage is TRBJ2-1, with 10 bases identical to TRBD2. The germline V gene encodes CDR1 SQVTM and CDR2 ANQGSEA. Losses at the gene ends were 5 bases for V and 4 bases for J; bases not matched to a gene: 5. The CDR3 runs to 14 residues. CDR3 nucleotides: TGCAGCGTTCTGGGACTAGCGAATTACAATGAGCAGTTCTTC. It translates to CSVLGLANYNEQFF.

The chain joins TRBV7-9 to TRBJ1-1; a possible D gene is TRBD1 (6 bases). The CDR3 runs to 15 residues. From germline, CDR1 is SEHNR and CDR2 FQNEAQ (reference sequence). V gave up 2 bases and J gave up 3 bases, with 13 bases separating them. CDR3 nucleotides: TGTGCCAGCAGCTTACTGACAGGTGGGGACACTGAAGCTTTCTTT. This gives the protein CASSLLTGGDTEAFF.

This chain uses TRBV4-1 with TRBJ1-2; D unresolved. The CDR3 loop spans 15 amino acids. V was clipped by 2 bases and J by 1 base, with 11 bases between them. CDR1 is MGHRA and CDR2 is YSYEKL in the germline V gene. The CDR3 DNA reads as TGCGCCAGCAGCCAATTTGCCGGAATTAACTATGGCTACACCTTC. It yields the protein CASSQFAGINYGYTF.

This clone was seen a single time. This chain connects TRBV7-6 to TRBJ2-7; possible D gene TRBD2, 5 bases. CDR1 is SGHVS and CDR2 is FNYEAQ in the germline V gene. V lost 2 bases to trimming and J lost 6 bases, with 11 bases between them. The CDR3 has 13 residues. In nucleotides, the CDR3 is TGTGCCAGCAGCTTACCCATAGGAGGCGAGCAGTACTTC. Translated, it gives CASSLPIGGEQYF.

The genes are TRBV11-2 and TRBJ2-7, with D possibly being TRBD1 or TRBD2 (5 bases each). Trimming pared 0 bases from V and 4 bases from J, leaving 16 bases between. The V gene's germline CDR1 is SGHAT and CDR2 FQNNGV. This CDR3 comprises 16 residues. CDR3 sequence: CASSLEGDDSPYEQYF. The CDR3 coding sequence is TGTGCCAGCAGCTTAGAAGGGGACGATTCTCCTTACGAGCAGTACTTC. Using reference TRBV11-2 and TRBJ2-7 for the parts outside the CDR3, the full variable domain is EAGVAQSPRYKIIEKRQSVAFWCNPISGHATLYWYQQILGQGPKLLIQFQNNGVVDDSQLPKDRFSAERLKGVDSTLKIQPAKLEDSAVYLCASSLEGDDSPYEQYFGPGTRLTVT.

The chain is built from TRBV29-1 and TRBJ2-7, with 10 bases matching TRBD2. Trimming at V came to 7 bases and at J to 5 bases, leaving 8 bases not matched to a gene. This CDR3 comprises 13 residues. CDR1 SQVTM and CDR2 ANQGSEA come from the germline V gene. The CDR3 DNA reads TGCAGCGGGGCCCTAGCGGGAGTTAACGAGCAGTACTTC. Translated: CSGALAGVNEQYF.

The chain joins TRBV6-1 to TRBJ2-7; 7 bases fit TRBD1. Germline V gene data show CDR1 as MNHNS and CDR2 as SASEGT. After removal of 8 bases from V and 9 bases from J, the junction contained 7 bases not matched to a gene. CDR3 length equals 11 residues. CDR3 sequence (DNA): TGTGCCAGCCCCCAAGGGGGCAGGCAGTACTTC. This gives the protein CASPQGGRQYF.

This sequence joins TRBV6-5 and TRBJ2-1; D is ambiguous. Trimming removed 4 bases at V and 0 bases at J, with 7 bases between. Germline V gene data show CDR1 as MNHEY and CDR2 as SVGAGI. This CDR3 has 14 residues. In DNA form, the CDR3 reads TGTGCCAGCAGTTGGTCTAGCTCCTACAATGAGCAGTTCTTC. Protein sequence: CASSWSSSYNEQFF.

The sample holds one count of this clone. V usage is TRBV6-1 and J usage is TRBJ2-7, with a weak D call TRBD1 (6 bases). Germline values: CDR1 MNHNS, CDR2 SASEGT. The V end was cut by 2 bases, the J end by 2 bases, with 13 bases between. CDR3 length equals 15 residues. The CDR3 here is CASSEWQGIPYEQYF. DNA for the CDR3: TGTGCCAGCAGTGAATGGCAGGGGATACCCTACGAGCAGTACTTC.

The rearrangement links TRBV29-1 to TRBJ2-1; D is undetermined. Trimming removed 4 bases from V and 0 bases from J, with 10 bases in between. Germline lookup yields CDR1 SQVTM and CDR2 ANQGSEA. CDR3 size: 14 residues. Here the CDR3 reads CSVAAWGSYNEQFF. The CDR3 nucleotides read TGCAGCGTTGCGGCCTGGGGCTCCTACAATGAGCAGTTCTTC.

The chain employs TRBV7-3 and TRBJ1-1; D is unresolved. The CDR3 length is 13 residues. Germline V CDR1 and CDR2: SGHTA, FQGTGA. V shed 5 bases and J shed 1 base, with 8 bases lying between them. The CDR3 DNA is TGTGCCAGCAGCCCTACGGGGAACACTGAAGCTTTCTTT. This gives the protein CASSPTGNTEAFF.

The chain recombines TRBV27 with TRBJ2-7, with 11 bases fitting TRBD1. This CDR3 region has 15 residues. Germline values: CDR1 MNHEY, CDR2 SMNVEV (reference sequence). V lost 4 bases, J lost 5 bases, and 7 bases stayed unmatched. This chain's CDR3 is CASSSGTGGRNEQYF. The DNA for the CDR3 is TGTGCCAGCAGTTCCGGGACAGGGGGTCGTAACGAGCAGTACTTC.

The chain combines TRBV19 with TRBJ2-1; 9 bases match TRBD2. Germline CDR1 is LNHDA and CDR2 is SQIVND (reference sequence). This CDR3 is 15 amino acids long. V dropped 1 base and J dropped 9; count of bases not matched to a gene: 7. CDR3 amino acids: CASSIVAGVIGEQFF. The CDR3 DNA is TGTGCCAGTAGTATAGTAGCGGGAGTAATTGGTGAGCAGTTCTTC. The full variable domain, completed using reference TRBV19 and TRBJ2-1, is DGGITQSPKYLFRKEGQNVTLSCEQNLNHDAMYWYRQDPGQGLRLIYYSQIVNDFQKGDIAEGYSVSREKKESFPLTVTSAQKNPTAFYLCASSIVAGVIGEQFFGPGTRLTVL.

This clone was found once. The chain has TRBV29-1 and TRBJ2-7; D call uncertain. From germline, CDR1 is SQVTM and CDR2 ANQGSEA. The ends were cut back, 4 bases at V and 4 bases at J, with 11 bases in the middle. CDR3 size: 12 residues. CDR3 residues: CSVGPGVYEQYF. CDR3 coding DNA: TGCAGCGTTGGGCCGGGTGTATACGAGCAGTACTTC.

This clone was seen just once. The chain employs TRBV7-2 and TRBJ2-7, with a weak D call TRBD1 (5 bases). The CDR3 extends over 15 amino acids. Germline CDR1 and CDR2: SGHTA and FQGNSA. Between the trimmed V and J ends, which lost 3 bases and 6 bases, there was a span of 18 bases. The CDR3 coding sequence is TGTGCCAGCAGCTTCCCGCTCGGTCAGGGTTCCGAGCAGTACTTC. It codes for CASSFPLGQGSEQYF.

This chain joins TRBV7-2 and TRBJ2-7; the D gene could be TRBD1 or TRBD2 (6 bases each). Trimming took off 5 bases at V and 0 bases at J, with 11 bases between the two ends. The CDR3 extends over 14 amino acids. Germline CDR1 SGHTA, CDR2 FQGNSA. Written as DNA, the CDR3 is TGTGCCAGCAGCCTGAGGGGGGCCTCCTACGAGCAGTACTTC. This gives the protein CASSLRGASYEQYF.

The rearrangement uses TRBV7-8 and TRBJ2-7; TRBD2 matches 12 bases. The CDR3 is 15 residues long. Germline values: CDR1 SGHVS, CDR2 FQNEAQ. V was pared by 7 bases and J by 5 bases, with 9 bases of the junction left unmatched. CDR3 sequence (DNA): TGTGCCAGCACCGTGACTAGCGGGAGTACCGACGAGCAGTACTTC. Translating it yields CASTVTSGSTDEQYF.

The V call is TRBV9, the J call TRBJ2-6; no definite D call. Germline CDR1 SGDLS, CDR2 YYNGEE. V was trimmed by 1 base and J by 0 bases, leaving 8 bases between them. The CDR3 is made up of 16 amino acids. The CDR3: CASSVSVFSGANVLTF. CDR3 sequence (DNA): TGTGCCAGCAGCGTAAGCGTCTTCTCTGGGGCCAACGTCCTGACTTTC.

The CDR3 nucleotides read TGCGCCAGCAGCCGCCTATCTGGGGAGCTGTTTTTT. Amino acid sequence: CASSRLSGELFF. The chain employs TRBV10-1 and TRBJ2-2; D is unclear. The CDR3 is 12 amino acids. Germline V lookup: CDR1 WNHNN, CDR2 SYGVQD (reference sequence). V was shortened by 6 bases and J by 8 bases, with 10 bases between the two germline ends.

V usage is TRBV6-1 and J usage is TRBJ1-2, with D possibly TRBD1 on 6 matching bases. V shed 7 bases and J shed 8 bases, with 14 bases lying between them. The germline CDR1 and CDR2 sequences are MNHNS and SASEGT. This CDR3 contains 12 residues. CDR3 bases: TGTGCCAGCATCACAGGGTGGGAGGGCTACACCTTC. Translation gives CASITGWEGYTF.